The entry that follows covers one T cell receptor (beta chain) sequence. Its antigen remains unknown. The CDR3 is 14 residues long. V lost 0 bases and J 0 bases, leaving 5 bases between the germline ends. In germline, CDR1 is LGHNA, CDR2 YNFKEQ. The protocol was immunoSEQ multiplex PCR, while the TCRdb copy is restricted to in-frame clones and leaves out a portion. The top ten clones hold roughly 2.5% of a sample with 180,000 or so clones, about nine tenths of them seen once. Separation from the roughly 700-subject first cohort characterized the roughly 120-subject validation cohort, to which the donors belonged. The data belong to a study of cytomegalovirus exposure and HLA in healthy donors. The study, taken as a whole, reports: A list of approximately 160 TCR beta chains associated with cytomegalovirus was given.

The material sequenced was PBMCs. This chain joins TRBV4-2 and TRBJ1-1; the D is unclear. This receptor was obtained from a young man in good health and CMV-seropositive. In DNA, the CDR3 is TGTGCCAGCAGCCAAGATCAGATGAACACTGAAGCTTTCTTT. Amino acids: CASSQDQMNTEAFF.